This T cell receptor (beta chain) was found in a study of cytomegalovirus exposure and HLA in healthy donors. Study in general: In terms of ancestry, the Caucasian-associated cluster contained around four fifths of the approximately 400 genotyped donors. Study-level findings and limits: TRBV6-2, TRBV6-3 and other indistinguishable V segments were excluded.

With regard to this clone: The antigen remains unidentified.

Whereas donors were nominally healthy upon sampling, unrecorded immune exposures were probable. CDR1 is SNHLY, CDR2 FYNNEI, per germline. V lost 7 bases and J lost 2, with 9 bases in between. The CDR3 covers 13 residues. PCR primers comprised 60 Vbeta and 13 Jbeta primers. TCRdb's copy holds only in-frame clones and misses some; the assay was immunoSEQ multiplex PCR. Of 150,000 to 200,000 clones in the sample, 60% to 80% were seen once. V and J are TRBV2 and TRBJ1-3, with no clear D. The source material was PBMCs. The source of this sequence is a man in his forties in good health and CMV-seropositive. CDR3 nucleotides: TGTGCCAGCACTCCCGGTCCTGGAAACACCATATATTTT. It encodes CASTPGPGNTIYF.